This TCR beta chain was captured in a study of T cells in women clearing cervical HPV infection. Germline lookup yields CDR1 KGHSH and CDR2 LQKENI. This CDR3 spans 14 amino acids. HPV was found by MY09/MY11 PCR and dot-blot genotyping. Average input was roughly 1,100 ng genomic DNA for immunoSEQ TCR beta CDR3 amplification. The data were produced by immunoSEQ multiplex PCR, yet TCRdb's version contains in-frame clones alone and is incomplete. The sample shows about 29,000 clones, and 2.8% sits with its ten largest clones. For this clone: The CDR3 goes on 3 residues after the read ends, and that part is filled in from the germline J gene.

This receptor was obtained from a woman between 18 and 70 years old with a cervical HPV16 infection that either progressed to CIN3+ or cleared (not recorded which). This chain connects TRBV18 to TRBJ2-4; possibly TRBD2 for D (7 bases). Sequences were obtained from blood buffy coat. The CDR3 sequence: CASSPTSGDYGQYF. Partial CDR3 DNA: TGTGCCAGCTCACCTACTTCAGGGGACTATGGT.